Listed below are T cell receptor beta chains from one sample, sequenced in a study of blood T cell repertoires in COVID-19. The repertoire was sequenced with immunoSEQ multiplex PCR; TCRdb's copy has only in-frame clones and lacks some. The table includes under 250,000 clones, 80% to 90% detected once. Sequencing input: PBMCs or T cells enriched from blood (not recorded which). The source is a woman aged 18 to 35 in a cohort exposed to, infected with or recovered from COVID-19 (not recorded which). Each CDR3 is given without its conserved first and last residue. Not every row has a clone size; where given, it reads once, few, many or a size class.

clone_size v_call cdr3_aa
. TRBV5-1 ASWHRVRNTGELF
. TRBV19 ASSISGTDTQY
once TRBV28 ASSTGRGAGGTGELF
. TRBV6-5 ASRATRSADTQY
. TRBV29-1 SVGSLSGYNEQF
. TRBV5-1 ASSSSGLAGGGEYEQY
few TRBV11-2 ASSLVLGQAGNTIY
. TRBV19 ASASRVNSGNTIY
once TRBV6-4 ASRGQDYGYT
. TRBV27 ASSSGTASEAF
. TRBV5-1 ASSLMGDTNTEAF
. TRBV23-1 ASSQFSWTSGWNSGTGELF
many TRBV29-1 SVPGSGVGYT
. TRBV7-2 ASSAVFGAGRVEQY
. TRBV27 ASSSGLYNEQF
. TRBV7-3 ASSLTQWLNTQY
. TRBV18 ASSPPDTLHYGYT
. TRBV3-1/TRBV3-2 ASSRLGQPNTEAF
. TRBV5-4 ASSTKGVDTQY
. TRBV5-1 ASSLQGSGTDTQY
. TRBV6-1 ASSEAHGQLSSYNEQF
once TRBV9 ASSPTGTGGSSGNTIY
. TRBV7-9 ASSLGTTRRQETQY
. TRBV5-5 ASTTGEVQETQY
. TRBV5-4 ASSLGLIGVNTEAF
. TRBV2 ASSEALGLAGNYNEQF
. TRBV20-1 RAGEERGYT
. TRBV10-1 ASSRQRNTEAF
. TRBV12-5 ASGSGQPGLAGNEQF
. TRBV7-8 ASSRVQIYGYT
once TRBV29-1 SVEEATSTDTQY
. TRBV12-5 ASGLAVGVANEKLF
. TRBV24-1 ATSDPQSSYNEQF